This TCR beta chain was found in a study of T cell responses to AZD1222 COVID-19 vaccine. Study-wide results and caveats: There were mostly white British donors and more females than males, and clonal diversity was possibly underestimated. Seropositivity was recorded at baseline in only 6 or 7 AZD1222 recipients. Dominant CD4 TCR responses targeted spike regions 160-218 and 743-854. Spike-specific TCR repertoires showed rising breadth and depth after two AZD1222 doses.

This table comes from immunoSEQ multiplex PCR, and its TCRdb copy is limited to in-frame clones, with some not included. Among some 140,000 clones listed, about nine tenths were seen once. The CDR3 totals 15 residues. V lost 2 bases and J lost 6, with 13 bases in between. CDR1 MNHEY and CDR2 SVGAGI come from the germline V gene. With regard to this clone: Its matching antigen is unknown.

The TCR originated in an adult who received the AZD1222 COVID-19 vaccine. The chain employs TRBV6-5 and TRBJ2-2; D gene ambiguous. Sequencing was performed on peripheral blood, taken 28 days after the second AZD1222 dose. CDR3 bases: TGTGCCAGCAGTTACAGGGATCTTAGAGCCGGGGAGCTGTTTTTT. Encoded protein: CASSYRDLRAGELFF.